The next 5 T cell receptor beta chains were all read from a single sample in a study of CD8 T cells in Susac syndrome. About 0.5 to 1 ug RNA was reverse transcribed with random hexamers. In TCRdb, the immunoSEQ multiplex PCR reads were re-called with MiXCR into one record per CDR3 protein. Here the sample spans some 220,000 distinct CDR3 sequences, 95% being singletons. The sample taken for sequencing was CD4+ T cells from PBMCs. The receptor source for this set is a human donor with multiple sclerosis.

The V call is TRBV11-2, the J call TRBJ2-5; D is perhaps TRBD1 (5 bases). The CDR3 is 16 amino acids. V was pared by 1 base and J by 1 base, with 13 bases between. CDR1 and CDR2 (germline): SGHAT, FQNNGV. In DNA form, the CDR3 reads TGTGCCAGCAGCTTAGTCCCAACAGGCCCCCAAGAGACCCAGTACTTC. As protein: CASSLVPTGPQETQYF. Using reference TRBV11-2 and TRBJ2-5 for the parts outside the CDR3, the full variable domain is EAGVAQSPRYKIIEKRQSVAFWCNPISGHATLYWYQQILGQGPKLLIQFQNNGVVDDSQLPKDRFSAERLKGVDSTLKIQPAKLEDSAVYLCASSLVPTGPQETQYFGPGTRLLVL.

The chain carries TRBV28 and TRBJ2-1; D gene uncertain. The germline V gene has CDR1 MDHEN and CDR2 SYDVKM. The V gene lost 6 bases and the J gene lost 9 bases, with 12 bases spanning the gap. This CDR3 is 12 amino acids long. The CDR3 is CASSQLGGEQFF. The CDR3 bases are TGTGCCAGCAGCCAGTTGGGTGGTGAGCAGTTCTTC.

Written as DNA, the CDR3 is TGTGCCAGCAGTTTCCTACCTTTCGACAGAGTCTATGGCTACACCTTC. It yields the protein CASSFLPFDRVYGYTF. This chain uses TRBV27 with TRBJ1-2, with D possibly matching TRBD1 (5 bases). The ends were cut back, 3 bases at V and 4 bases at J, with 18 bases in the middle. This CDR3 comprises 16 residues. Germline assignment: CDR1 MNHEY and CDR2 SMNVEV (reference sequence).

CDR3 sequence: CSVEVRAGDYEQYF. The CDR3 DNA is TGCAGCGTTGAAGTCCGAGCGGGAGACTACGAGCAGTACTTC. The rearrangement joins TRBV29-1 to TRBJ2-7; 8 nucleotides align to TRBD2. The CDR3 extends over 14 amino acids. Germline V gene sequence: CDR1 SQVTM, CDR2 ANQGSEA. Losses at the gene ends were 1 base for V and 3 bases for J; bases not matched to a gene: 5.

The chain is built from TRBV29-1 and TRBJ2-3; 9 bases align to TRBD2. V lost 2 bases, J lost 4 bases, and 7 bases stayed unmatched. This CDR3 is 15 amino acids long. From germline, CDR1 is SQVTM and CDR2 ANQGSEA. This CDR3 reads CSVELRGGRPDTQYF. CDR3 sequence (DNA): TGCAGCGTTGAATTGCGGGGGGGCCGCCCAGATACGCAGTATTTT.